The rows below give T cell receptor beta chains drawn from one sample of a study of early T cells in non-severe SARS-CoV-2 infection. In TCRdb, the 5' RACE reads were re-called with MiXCR into one record per CDR3 protein. The table has some 77,000 distinct CDR3 sequences, roughly 9.6% seen once. The sequenced sample consisted of whole blood. The receptors were sampled from an adult who was a healthcare worker with PCR-confirmed SARS-CoV-2 infection or an uninfected control (not recorded which). Each CDR3 is given with its conserved first and last residue. A D gene is named only where the DNA matches it firmly. Size values are once, few and many counts, or a class for expanded clones, and some rows have none.

clone_size d_call j_call v_call cdr3_length cdr3_nt cdr3_aa
- - TRBJ2-5 TRBV10-2 12 TGCGCCAGCAGTGTCCAGCGTGGGACCCAGTACTTC CASSVQRGTQYF
many TRBD2 TRBJ2-2 TRBV20-1 16 TGCAGTGCCGGGAGTAGCGGGAGGTTTAGGGCCGGGGAGCTGTTTTTT CSAGSSGRFRAGELFF
many - TRBJ2-3 TRBV28 14 TGTGCCACAGGGGGGCGAGGTATCACAGATACGCAGTATTTT CATGGRGITDTQYF
- - TRBJ2-2 TRBV6-6 14 TGTGCCAGCAGTTACTACGGCGGCGCCGGGGAGCTGTTTTTT CASSYYGGAGELFF
- TRBD1 TRBJ2-1 TRBV6-1 14 TGTGCCAGCAGTATAGGACAGGGGAACAATGAGCAGTTCTTC CASSIGQGNNEQFF
- - TRBJ2-2 TRBV7-9 13 TGTGCCAGCAGCTTAAGTTACACCGGGGAGCTGTTTTTT CASSLSYTGELFF
many - TRBJ2-2 TRBV28 15 TGTGCCAGCAGCCCACGTGGGCAGGGGTCCGGGGAGCTGTTTTTT CASSPRGQGSGELFF
many TRBD1 TRBJ1-2 TRBV12-3/TRBV12-4 14 TGTGCCAGCAGTTTAGGTCAGGGGGTCGGAGGCTACACCTTC CASSLGQGVGGYTF
- - TRBJ2-3 TRBV6-4 15 TGTGCCAGCAGTGACTCTGGAGGGGAAACAGATACGCAGTATTTT CASSDSGGETDTQYF
many - TRBJ2-7 TRBV2 13 TGTGCCAGCAGCCTGGACAGCTCCTACGAGCAGTACTTC CASSLDSSYEQYF
many TRBD2 TRBJ2-3 TRBV18 18 TGTGCCAGCTCACCTCTTTCGACTAGCGGGAGGGCCAAAGATACGCAGTATTTT CASSPLSTSGRAKDTQYF
many TRBD1 TRBJ2-5 TRBV5-1 16 TGCGCCAGCTTCCGGGGGACCGGGACAGGGGAAGAGACCCAGTACTTC CASFRGTGTGEETQYF
many TRBD2 TRBJ2-3 TRBV6-6 18 TGTGCCAGCAGCCCACTAGCCACTAGCGGGAGGCCCACAGATACGCAGTATTTT CASSPLATSGRPTDTQYF
many - TRBJ1-1 TRBV28 13 TGTGCCAGCATCTGGAGGGCAAACACTGAAGCTTTCTTT CASIWRANTEAFF
- - TRBJ1-3 TRBV14 15 TGTGCCAGCAGCCAAACGACAGGCTCTGGAAACACCATATATTTT CASSQTTGSGNTIYF
few TRBD1 TRBJ1-2 TRBV29-1 12 TGCAGCGTCGCTGACAGGGATTATGGCTACACCTTC CSVADRDYGYTF
few - TRBJ2-3 TRBV5-1 14 TGCGCCAGCAGCTTGTTTTCCCACACAGATACGCAGTATTTT CASSLFSHTDTQYF
- TRBD2 TRBJ2-7 TRBV28 15 TGTGCCAGCAGTGCCGCTAGCGGCCTCTCCTACGAGCAGTACTTC CASSAASGLSYEQYF
many - TRBJ2-7 TRBV18 13 TGTGCCAGCTCACCGAGCCACTCCTACGAGCAGTACTTC CASSPSHSYEQYF
- - TRBJ2-3 TRBV20-1 15 TGCAGTGCTAGAGAGGGGCGAGGGAGCGGGGATACGCAGTATTTT CSAREGRGSGDTQYF
- TRBD1 TRBJ1-2 TRBV5-3 15 TGTGCCAGAAGCTCATATACCACAGGGGGAAAAGGCTACACCTTC CARSSYTTGGKGYTF
many - TRBJ2-2 TRBV28 10 TGTGCCAGCGGCACCGGGGAGCTGTTTTTT CASGTGELFF
few TRBD2 TRBJ2-7 TRBV7-8 16 TGTGCCAGCAGCTTAGGGGGACTAGCGGGACCCTACGAGCAGTACTTC CASSLGGLAGPYEQYF
few TRBD2 TRBJ2-1 TRBV3-1 15 TGTGCCAGCAGCCAAGAGTCACTAGCGGGAGTGGAGCAGTTCTTC CASSQESLAGVEQFF
- - TRBJ1-3 TRBV10-3 11 TGTGCCATCAGTGCCGGAAACACCATATATTTT CAISAGNTIYF
- TRBD2 TRBJ2-1 TRBV14 16 TGTGCCAGCAGACTAGCGGGAGGGCCCCGAGGAAATGAGCAGTTCTTC CASRLAGGPRGNEQFF
many - TRBJ2-1 TRBV14 16 TGTGCCAGCAGCCAAGAGTGGATAGCCACCTACAATGAGCAGTTCTTC CASSQEWIATYNEQFF
many TRBD2 TRBJ2-7 TRBV3-1 16 TGTGCCAGCAGCCCACGGGCTAGCGGGTTACTCTACGAGCAGTACTTC CASSPRASGLLYEQYF
few - TRBJ2-3 TRBV9 14 TGTGCCAGCAGCGTAGTCGGGACCACAGATACGCAGTATTTT CASSVVGTTDTQYF
few TRBD2 TRBJ2-4 TRBV20-1 14 TGCAGTGCCGACCCGGCAGGGAGGGAAAACATTCAGTACTTC CSADPAGRENIQYF
many TRBD1 TRBJ2-1 TRBV27 16 TGTGCCAGCAGTGCGCTGACAGGGGGCCAGAGGAATGAGCAGTTCTTC CASSALTGGQRNEQFF
many - TRBJ2-7 TRBV27 13 TGTGCCAGCAGTGTTTACTTGGGCTACGAGCAGTACTTC CASSVYLGYEQYF
- TRBD2 TRBJ2-5 TRBV6-5 16 TGTGCCAGCAGACCACTAGCGGGAGGTAATCAAGAGACCCAGTACTTC CASRPLAGGNQETQYF
many - TRBJ1-2 TRBV20-1 16 TGCAGTGCTACCCAAGGACAGACCAGAAGAGGCTATGGCTACACCTTC CSATQGQTRRGYGYTF
- - TRBJ1-2 TRBV28 14 TGTGCCAGCACTTCCTACAGCGCCCCTTATGGCTACACCTTC CASTSYSAPYGYTF
few TRBD1 TRBJ2-5 TRBV7-8 13 TGTGCCAGCAGCGTCAGGGGGCTGGAGACCCAGTACTTC CASSVRGLETQYF
- - TRBJ2-7 TRBV7-9 13 TGTGCCAGCAGCTTAGGGGGCTGGGTCGAGCAGTACTTC CASSLGGWVEQYF
- - TRBJ2-1 TRBV20-1 11 TGCAGTGCTAGAGATGGGGGTGAGCAGTTCTTC CSARDGGEQFF
- TRBD1 TRBJ2-7 TRBV19 16 TGTGCCAGTAGTATGGATCCGACAGGGGCCACCTACGAGCAGTACTTC CASSMDPTGATYEQYF
- - TRBJ1-3 TRBV9 14 TGTGCCAGCAGCGTAGCGGGACAAGGAAACACCATATATTTT CASSVAGQGNTIYF
few - TRBJ2-3 TRBV5-1 16 TGCGCCAGCAGCTTGGCCGGAACGACTAGCACAGATACGCAGTATTTT CASSLAGTTSTDTQYF
- - TRBJ1-2 TRBV4-1 14 TGCGCCAGCAGCCTACCGACTGAAAACTATGGCTACACCTTC CASSLPTENYGYTF
many - TRBJ2-7 TRBV4-2 11 TGTGCCAGCAGCCAAGACTACGAGCAGTACTTC CASSQDYEQYF
- TRBD1 TRBJ1-1 TRBV20-1 12 TGCAGTGCTCGGGACAGGGAGACTGAAGCTTTCTTT CSARDRETEAFF
many TRBD1 TRBJ2-5 TRBV28 14 TGTGCCAGCAGTTTAGGGACAGGGCAAGAGACCCAGTACTTC CASSLGTGQETQYF
- - TRBJ2-4 TRBV3-1 15 TGTGCCAGCAGCCAAGATGGACTAGCCAAAAACATTCAGTACTTC CASSQDGLAKNIQYF
many TRBD1 TRBJ2-2 TRBV5-1 15 TGCGCCAGCAGCCCGGGGACAGCGATTTCAAGGGAGCTGTTTTTT CASSPGTAISRELFF
few - TRBJ2-1 TRBV30 12 TGTGCCTGGAGTGTCGAGTTTGGTGAGCAGTTCTTC CAWSVEFGEQFF
many - TRBJ2-5 TRBV18 15 TGTGCCAGCTCACCACCGACTAGGAATAGGGAGACCCAGTACTTC CASSPPTRNRETQYF
- - TRBJ1-5 TRBV7-9 13 TGTGCCAGCACCAGGGATGGGAATCAGCCCCAGCATTTT CASTRDGNQPQHF
few - TRBJ1-2 TRBV19 14 TGTGCCAGTAGTCGTCCGGGGGCAAATTTCGGCTACACCTTC CASSRPGANFGYTF